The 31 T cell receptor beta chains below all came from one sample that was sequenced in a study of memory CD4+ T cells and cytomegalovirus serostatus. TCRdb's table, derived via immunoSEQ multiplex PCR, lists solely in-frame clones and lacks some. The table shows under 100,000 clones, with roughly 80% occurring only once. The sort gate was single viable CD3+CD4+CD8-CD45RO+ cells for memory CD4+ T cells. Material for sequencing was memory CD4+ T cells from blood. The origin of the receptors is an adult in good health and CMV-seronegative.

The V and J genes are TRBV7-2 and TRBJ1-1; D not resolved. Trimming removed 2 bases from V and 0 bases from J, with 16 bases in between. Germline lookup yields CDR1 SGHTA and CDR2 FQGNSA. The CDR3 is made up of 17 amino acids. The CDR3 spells CASSLTREPTLNTEAFF. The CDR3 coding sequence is TGTGCCAGCAGCTTAACGAGGGAACCCACATTGAACACTGAAGCTTTCTTT.

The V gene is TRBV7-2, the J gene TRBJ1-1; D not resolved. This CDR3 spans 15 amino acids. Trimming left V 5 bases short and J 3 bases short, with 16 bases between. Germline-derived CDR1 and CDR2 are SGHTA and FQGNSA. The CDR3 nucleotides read TGTGCCAGCAGCCGGGAGGCGACACGGCACACTGAAGCTTTCTTT. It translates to CASSREATRHTEAFF.

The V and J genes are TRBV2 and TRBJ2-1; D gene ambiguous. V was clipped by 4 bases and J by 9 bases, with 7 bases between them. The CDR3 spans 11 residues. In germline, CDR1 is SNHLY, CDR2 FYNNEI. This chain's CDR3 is CASSAQTEQFF. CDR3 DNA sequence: TGTGCCAGCAGTGCCCAGACTGAGCAGTTCTTC.

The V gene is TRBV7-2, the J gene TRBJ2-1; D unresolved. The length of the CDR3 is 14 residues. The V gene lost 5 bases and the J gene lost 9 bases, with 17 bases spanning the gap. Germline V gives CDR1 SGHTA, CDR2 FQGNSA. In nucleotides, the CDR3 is TGTGCCAGCAGCACCCCAGGCACTCTGGGTGAGCAGTTCTTC. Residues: CASSTPGTLGEQFF.

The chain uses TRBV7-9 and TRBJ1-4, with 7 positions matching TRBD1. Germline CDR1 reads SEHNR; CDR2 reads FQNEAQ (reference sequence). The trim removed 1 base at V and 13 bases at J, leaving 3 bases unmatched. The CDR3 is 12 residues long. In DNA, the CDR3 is TGTGCCAGCAGCTTAGGACAGGGTATACTGTTTTTT. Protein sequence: CASSLGQGILFF.

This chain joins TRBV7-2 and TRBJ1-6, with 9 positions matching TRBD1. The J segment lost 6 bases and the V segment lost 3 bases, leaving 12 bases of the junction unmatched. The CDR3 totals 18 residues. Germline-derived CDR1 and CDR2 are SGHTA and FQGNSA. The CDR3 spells CASSFFTGGRTPNSPLHF. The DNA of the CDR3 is TGTGCCAGCAGCTTTTTTACAGGGGGCCGAACCCCTAATTCACCCCTCCACTTT.

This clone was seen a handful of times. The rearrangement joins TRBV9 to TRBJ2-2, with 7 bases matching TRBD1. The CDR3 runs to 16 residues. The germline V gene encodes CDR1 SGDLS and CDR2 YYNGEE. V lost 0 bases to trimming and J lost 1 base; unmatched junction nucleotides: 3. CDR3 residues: CASSVGQGGNTGELFF. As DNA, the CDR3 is TGTGCCAGCAGCGTAGGACAGGGTGGGAACACCGGGGAGCTGTTTTTT.

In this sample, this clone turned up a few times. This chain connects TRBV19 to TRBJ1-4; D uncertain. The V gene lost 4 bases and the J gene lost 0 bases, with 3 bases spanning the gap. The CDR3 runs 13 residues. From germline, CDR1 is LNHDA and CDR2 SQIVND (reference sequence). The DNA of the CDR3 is TGTGCCAGTAGTAGATCAACTAATGAAAAACTGTTTTTT. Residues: CASSRSTNEKLFF.

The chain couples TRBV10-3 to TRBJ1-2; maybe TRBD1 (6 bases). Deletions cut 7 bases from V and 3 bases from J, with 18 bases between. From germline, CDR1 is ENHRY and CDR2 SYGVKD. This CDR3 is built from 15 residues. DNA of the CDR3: TGTGCCATCACTGGCCGGGACACGCTGGACTATGGCTACACCTTC. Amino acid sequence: CAITGRDTLDYGYTF.

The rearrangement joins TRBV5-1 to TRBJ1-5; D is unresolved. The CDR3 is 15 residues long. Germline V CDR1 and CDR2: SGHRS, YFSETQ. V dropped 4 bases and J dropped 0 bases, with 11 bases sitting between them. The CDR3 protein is CASSVSADSNQPQHF. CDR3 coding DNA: TGCGCCAGCAGCGTCTCGGCAGATAGCAATCAGCCCCAGCATTTT.

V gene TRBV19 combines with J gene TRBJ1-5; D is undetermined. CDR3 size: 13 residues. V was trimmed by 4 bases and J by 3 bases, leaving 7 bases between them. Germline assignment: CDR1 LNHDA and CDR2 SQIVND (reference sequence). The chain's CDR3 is CASSRVLNQPQHF. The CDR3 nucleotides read TGTGCCAGTAGTAGGGTACTCAATCAGCCCCAGCATTTT. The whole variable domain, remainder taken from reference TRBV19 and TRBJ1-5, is DGGITQSPKYLFRKEGQNVTLSCEQNLNHDAMYWYRQDPGQGLRLIYYSQIVNDFQKGDIAEGYSVSREKKESFPLTVTSAQKNPTAFYLCASSRVLNQPQHFGDGTRLSIL.

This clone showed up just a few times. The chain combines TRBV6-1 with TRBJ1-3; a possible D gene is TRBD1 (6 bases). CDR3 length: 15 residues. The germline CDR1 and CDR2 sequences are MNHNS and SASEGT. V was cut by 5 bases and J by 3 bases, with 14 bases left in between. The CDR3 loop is CASSRTGQYGNTIYF. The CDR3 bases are TGTGCCAGCAGTCGTACAGGGCAGTATGGAAACACCATATATTTT.

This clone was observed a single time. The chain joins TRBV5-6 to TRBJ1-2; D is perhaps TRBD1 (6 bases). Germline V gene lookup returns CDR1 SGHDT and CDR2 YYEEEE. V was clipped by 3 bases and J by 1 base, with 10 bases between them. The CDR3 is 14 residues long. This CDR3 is CASSYTGFNYGYTF. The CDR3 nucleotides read TGTGCCAGCAGCTATACAGGGTTTAACTATGGCTACACCTTC.

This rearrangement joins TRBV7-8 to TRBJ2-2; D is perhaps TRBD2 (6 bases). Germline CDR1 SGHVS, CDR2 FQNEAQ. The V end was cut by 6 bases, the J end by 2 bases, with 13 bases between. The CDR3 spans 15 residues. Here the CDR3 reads CASSKTRENTGELFF. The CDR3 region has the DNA TGTGCCAGCAGTAAGACTAGGGAAAACACCGGGGAGCTGTTTTTT.

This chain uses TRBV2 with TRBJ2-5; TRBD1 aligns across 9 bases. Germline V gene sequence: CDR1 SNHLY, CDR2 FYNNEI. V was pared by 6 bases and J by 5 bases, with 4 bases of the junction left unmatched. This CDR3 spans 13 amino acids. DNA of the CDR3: TGTGCCAGCAGCCGACAGGGGGGCGAGACCCAGTACTTC. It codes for CASSRQGGETQYF.

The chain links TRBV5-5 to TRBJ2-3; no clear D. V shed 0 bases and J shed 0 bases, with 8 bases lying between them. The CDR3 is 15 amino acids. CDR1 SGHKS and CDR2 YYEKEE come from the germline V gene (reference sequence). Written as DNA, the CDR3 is TGTGCCAGCAGCTTGGTTCAGGCGAGCACAGATACGCAGTATTTT. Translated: CASSLVQASTDTQYF.

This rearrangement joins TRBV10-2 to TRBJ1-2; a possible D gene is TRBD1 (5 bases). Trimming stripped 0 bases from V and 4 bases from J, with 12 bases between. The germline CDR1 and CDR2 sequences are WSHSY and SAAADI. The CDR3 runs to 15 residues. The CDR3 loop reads CASSESGQAGYGYTF. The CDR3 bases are TGCGCCAGCAGTGAGTCGGGGCAGGCAGGCTATGGCTACACCTTC.

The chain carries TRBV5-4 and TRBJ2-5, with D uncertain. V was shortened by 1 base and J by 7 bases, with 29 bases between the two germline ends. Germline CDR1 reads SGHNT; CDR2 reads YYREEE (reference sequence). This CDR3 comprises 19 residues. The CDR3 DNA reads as TGTGCCAGCAGCTTGTCCGTCTCGGTATTTAGGTCTCTTGTTCCGACCCAGTACTTC. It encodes CASSLSVSVFRSLVPTQYF.

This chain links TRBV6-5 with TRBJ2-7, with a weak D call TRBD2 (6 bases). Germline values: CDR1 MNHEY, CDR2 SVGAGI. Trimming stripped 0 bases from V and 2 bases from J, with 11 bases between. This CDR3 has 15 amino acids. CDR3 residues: CASSYSISGAYEQYF. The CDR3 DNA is TGTGCCAGCAGTTACTCGATATCGGGGGCCTACGAGCAGTACTTC.

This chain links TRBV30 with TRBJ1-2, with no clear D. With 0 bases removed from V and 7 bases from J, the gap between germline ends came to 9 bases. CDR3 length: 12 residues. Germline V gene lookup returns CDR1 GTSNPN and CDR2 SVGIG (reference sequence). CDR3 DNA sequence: TGTGCCTGGAGTGTAGTCGGTGGTGGCTACACCTTC. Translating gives CAWSVVGGGYTF.

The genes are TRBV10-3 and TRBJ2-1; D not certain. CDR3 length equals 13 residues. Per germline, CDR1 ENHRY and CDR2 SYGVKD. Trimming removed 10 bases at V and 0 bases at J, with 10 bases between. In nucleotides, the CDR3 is TGTGCCACCAACACCAACTCCTACAATGAGCAGTTCTTC. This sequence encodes CATNTNSYNEQFF.

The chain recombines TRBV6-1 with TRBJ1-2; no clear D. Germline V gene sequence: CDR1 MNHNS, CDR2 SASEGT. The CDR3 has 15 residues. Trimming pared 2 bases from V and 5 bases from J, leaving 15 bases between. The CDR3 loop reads CASSEPQEASYGYTF. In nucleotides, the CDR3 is TGTGCCAGCAGTGAACCCCAGGAGGCCTCATATGGCTACACCTTC.

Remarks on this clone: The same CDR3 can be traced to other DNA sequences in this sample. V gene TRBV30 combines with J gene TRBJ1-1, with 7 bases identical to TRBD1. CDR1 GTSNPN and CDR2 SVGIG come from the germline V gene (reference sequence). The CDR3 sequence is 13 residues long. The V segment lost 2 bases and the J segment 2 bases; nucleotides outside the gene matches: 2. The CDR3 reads CAWSRQGNTEAFF. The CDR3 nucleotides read TGTGCCTGGAGTCGACAGGGAAACACTGAAGCTTTCTTT.

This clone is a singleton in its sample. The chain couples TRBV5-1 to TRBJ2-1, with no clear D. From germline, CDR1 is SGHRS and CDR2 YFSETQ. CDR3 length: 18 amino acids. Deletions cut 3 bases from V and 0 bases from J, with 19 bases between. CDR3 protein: CASSYFSTPLSSYNEQFF. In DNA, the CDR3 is TGCGCCAGCAGCTACTTTTCGACTCCTTTGAGCTCCTACAATGAGCAGTTCTTC. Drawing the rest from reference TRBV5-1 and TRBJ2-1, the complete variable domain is KAGVTQTPRYLIKTRGQQVTLSCSPISGHRSVSWYQQTPGQGLQFLFEYFSETQRNKGNFPGRFSGRQFSNSRSEMNVSTLELGDSALYLCASSYFSTPLSSYNEQFFGPGTRLTVL.

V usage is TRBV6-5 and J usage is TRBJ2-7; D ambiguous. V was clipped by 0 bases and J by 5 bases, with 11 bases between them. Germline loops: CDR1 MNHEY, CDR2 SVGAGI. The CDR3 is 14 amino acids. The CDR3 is CASSYSSLKHEQYF. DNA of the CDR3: TGTGCCAGCAGTTACTCCTCTCTTAAGCACGAGCAGTACTTC.

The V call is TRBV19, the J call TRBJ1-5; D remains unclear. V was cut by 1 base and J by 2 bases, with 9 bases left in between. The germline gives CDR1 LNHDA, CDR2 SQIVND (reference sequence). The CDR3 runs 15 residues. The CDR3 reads CASSIVVQGNQPQHF. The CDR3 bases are TGTGCCAGTAGTATAGTAGTCCAGGGCAATCAGCCCCAGCATTTT.

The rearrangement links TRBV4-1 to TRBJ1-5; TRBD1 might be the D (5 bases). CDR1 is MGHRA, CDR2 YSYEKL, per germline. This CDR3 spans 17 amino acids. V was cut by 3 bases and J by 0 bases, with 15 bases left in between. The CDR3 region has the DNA TGCGCCAGCAGCCAGCCCCCGGGGCCTTATAGCAATCAGCCCCAGCATTTT. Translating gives CASSQPPGPYSNQPQHF.

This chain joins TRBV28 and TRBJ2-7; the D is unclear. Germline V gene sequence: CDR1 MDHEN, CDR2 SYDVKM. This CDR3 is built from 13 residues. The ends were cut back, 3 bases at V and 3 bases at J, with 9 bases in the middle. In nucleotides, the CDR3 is TGTGCCAGCAGTTTTGGCCTACTCTACGAGCAGTACTTC. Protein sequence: CASSFGLLYEQYF.

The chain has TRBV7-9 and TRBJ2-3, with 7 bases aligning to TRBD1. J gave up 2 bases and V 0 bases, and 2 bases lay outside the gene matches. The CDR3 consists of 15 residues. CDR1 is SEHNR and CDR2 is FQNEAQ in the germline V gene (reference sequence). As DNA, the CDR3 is TGTGCCAGCAGCTTAGCGGGACAGATCACAGATACGCAGTATTTT. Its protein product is CASSLAGQITDTQYF.

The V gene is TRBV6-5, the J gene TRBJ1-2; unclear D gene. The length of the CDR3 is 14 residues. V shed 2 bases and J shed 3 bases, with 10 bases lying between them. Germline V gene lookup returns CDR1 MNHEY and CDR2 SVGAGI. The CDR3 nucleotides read TGTGCCAGCAGTTACCGAAGGGAGGACTATGGCTACACCTTC. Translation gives CASSYRREDYGYTF.

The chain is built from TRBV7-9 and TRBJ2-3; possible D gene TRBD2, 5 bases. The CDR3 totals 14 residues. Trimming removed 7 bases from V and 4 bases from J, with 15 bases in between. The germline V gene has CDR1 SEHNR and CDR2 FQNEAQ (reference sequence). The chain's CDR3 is CASTTSRAPDTQYF. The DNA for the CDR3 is TGTGCCAGCACCACCTCGAGGGCCCCAGATACGCAGTATTTT.